The 9 T cell receptor beta chains given below trace back to one sample, sequenced in a study of identical twins. TCRdb redid the calling of the 5' RACE reads with MiXCR, one entry per CDR3 protein. The data show about 530,000 distinct CDR3 sequences, over 12% seen once. These data also featured in a second study, about yellow fever vaccine responses in identical twins.

Source material: CD4+ T cells sorted from blood. These TCRs come from a woman aged 18-29 years in good health.

The rearrangement links TRBV28 to TRBJ2-7; D remains ambiguous. From germline, CDR1 is MDHEN and CDR2 SYDVKM. The germline V and J ends were trimmed by 2 bases and 0 bases, with 8 bases remaining between them. The CDR3 spans 14 residues. The CDR3 here is CASSLEESSYEQYF. The CDR3 region has the DNA TGTGCCAGCAGTTTAGAGGAGAGCTCCTACGAGCAGTACTTC.

This clonotype was counted many times. V usage is TRBV6-1 and J usage is TRBJ1-1, with 9 bases that match TRBD1. Trimming at V came to 7 bases and at J to 5 bases, leaving 8 bases not matched to a gene. Germline CDR1 reads MNHNS; CDR2 reads SASEGT. CDR3 size: 14 residues. CDR3 nucleotides: TGTGCCAGCATGGGGACAGGGTATAGGACTGAAGCTTTCTTT. Translated, it gives CASMGTGYRTEAFF.

This clonotype was picked up a small number of times. The V call is TRBV5-1, the J call TRBJ2-1, with 7 bases fitting TRBD1. The CDR3 loop spans 16 amino acids. Trimming removed 5 bases from V and 4 bases from J; junction bases left unmatched: 12. The V gene's germline CDR1 is SGHRS and CDR2 YFSETQ. CDR3 amino acids: CASRQVGTDVYNEQFF. The DNA for the CDR3 is TGCGCCAGCAGACAAGTCGGGACAGACGTTTACAATGAGCAGTTCTTC.

At least ten counts were recorded for this clonotype. V gene TRBV20-1 combines with J gene TRBJ2-1; D call uncertain. Germline values: CDR1 DFQATT, CDR2 SNEGSKA (reference sequence). The germline V and J ends were trimmed by 3 bases and 5 bases, with 5 bases remaining between them. The CDR3 sequence is 11 residues long. CDR3 protein: CSARGNNEQFF. The CDR3 coding sequence is TGCAGTGCTAGGGGAAACAATGAGCAGTTCTTC.

This clonotype was observed a handful of times. The CDR3: CASTNGASGSYNEQFF. CDR3 nucleotides: TGTGCCAGCACCAACGGGGCTAGCGGATCCTACAATGAGCAGTTCTTC. This rearrangement joins TRBV28 to TRBJ2-1, with TRBD2 identical over 7 bases. CDR1 is MDHEN and CDR2 is SYDVKM in the germline V gene. CDR3 size: 16 residues. The V and J ends lost 7 bases and 1 base, in that order; junction bases with no gene match: 10.

The chain is built from TRBV20-1 and TRBJ2-3; the D gene is possibly TRBD2 (6 bases). V shed 6 bases and J shed 0 bases, with 28 bases lying between them. The CDR3 totals 19 residues. Germline V gene data show CDR1 as DFQATT and CDR2 as SNEGSKA (reference sequence). This CDR3 is CSASPPRRGRGLSTDTQYF. The CDR3 DNA sequence: TGCAGTGCGAGTCCCCCCCGAAGGGGTCGGGGACTCAGCACAGATACGCAGTATTTT.

The chain combines TRBV29-1 with TRBJ2-1; the D gene is possibly TRBD2 (5 bases). The CDR3 consists of 11 residues. Trimming took 7 bases from V and 5 from J, leaving 9 bases between them. Germline V gene data show CDR1 as SQVTM and CDR2 as ANQGSEA. The CDR3 nucleotides read TGCAGCGGGGAGAATAACAATGAGCAGTTCTTC. Translation gives CSGENNNEQFF.

The J gene is TRBJ1-2, the V gene TRBV3-1, with TRBD1 as a possible D gene (6 bases). Trimming left V 0 bases short and J 4 bases short, with 9 bases between. Germline CDR1 reads LGHDT; CDR2 reads YNNKEL (reference sequence). The CDR3 covers 14 residues. CDR3 DNA: TGTGCCAGCAGCCAAGATTCAGGGGTCTATGGCTACACCTTC. It yields the protein CASSQDSGVYGYTF.

The J gene is TRBJ2-3, the V gene TRBV7-6, with 7 bases fitting TRBD2. V shed 0 bases, J shed 3 bases, and the junction held 6 bases outside the gene matches. Looked up from germline, CDR1 is SGHVS and CDR2 is FNYEAQ. The CDR3 extends over 16 amino acids. The CDR3 reads CASSLASGGITDTQYF. CDR3 DNA: TGTGCCAGCAGCTTAGCGTCGGGGGGAATAACAGATACGCAGTATTTT.